The 23 T cell receptor beta chains below all came from one sample that was sequenced in a study of T cells in Graves' hyperthyroidism and ophthalmopathy. Amplification of TCR beta CDR3 regions was performed using RNA transcripts as template. RT-PCR in the first round (using the HTBI primer set) targeted the TCR CDR3. TCRdb passed the multiplex PCR reads through MiXCR, listing each CDR3 protein once. The sample lists about 420,000 distinct CDR3 sequences; about an eighth were seen once. Sample: blood. The receptors were gathered from a woman under 30 with Graves' hyperthyroidism.

The V and J genes are TRBV27 and TRBJ2-3; TRBD2 matches 12 bases. The CDR3 totals 16 residues. Germline V CDR1 and CDR2: MNHEY, SMNVEV (reference sequence). J was trimmed by 2 bases and V by 6 bases; bases with no gene match: 6. The CDR3 loop reads CASRPRLAGDTDTQYF. DNA for the CDR3: TGTGCCAGCAGGCCTAGACTAGCGGGGGACACAGATACGCAGTATTTT.

This clonotype occurred many times. The chain uses TRBV30 and TRBJ1-1, with a weak D call TRBD1 (5 bases). Trimming cost V 1 base and J 10 bases, with 13 bases left between them. The CDR3 covers 12 residues. Per germline, CDR1 GTSNPN and CDR2 SVGIG (reference sequence). The CDR3 region has the DNA TGTGCCTGGAGTGCTAGTGGGGCGCGAGCTTTCTTT. Translation gives CAWSASGARAFF. Using reference TRBV30 and TRBJ1-1 for the parts outside the CDR3, the full variable domain is SQTIHQWPATLVQPVGSPLSLECTVEGTSNPNLYWYRQAAGRGLQLLFYSVGIGQISSEVPQNLSASRPQDRQFILSSKKLLLSDSGFYLCAWSASGARAFFGQGTRLTVV.

The chain uses TRBV20-1 and TRBJ2-2, with TRBD1 identical over 11 bases. Germline trimming cut 4 bases from V and 5 bases from J; bases unmatched to any gene: 6. CDR3 length: 15 amino acids. In germline, CDR1 is DFQATT, CDR2 SNEGSKA (reference sequence). The CDR3 loop is CSANYRDRGTGELFF. The DNA of the CDR3 is TGCAGTGCTAATTACCGGGACAGGGGGACCGGGGAGCTGTTTTTT.

This clonotype was found a few times. This chain connects TRBV13 to TRBJ2-1; 11 bases map to TRBD1. The CDR3 consists of 16 residues. Germline CDR1 is PRHDT and CDR2 is FYEKMQ (reference sequence). V dropped 5 bases and J dropped 10; count of bases not matched to a gene: 13. CDR3 region: CASSTSGQGALREQFF. The CDR3 coding sequence is TGTGCCAGCAGCACAAGTGGACAGGGGGCTTTGAGGGAGCAGTTCTTC. The full variable domain, its missing parts supplied by reference TRBV13 and TRBJ2-1, is AAGVIQSPRHLIKEKRETATLKCYPIPRHDTVYWYQQGPGQDPQFLISFYEKMQSDKGSIPDRFSAQQFSDYHSELNMSSLELGDSALYFCASSTSGQGALREQFFGPGTRLTVL.

V usage is TRBV27 and J usage is TRBJ2-1; possibly TRBD1 or TRBD2 for D (7 bases each). Trimming removed 6 bases at V and 3 bases at J, with 18 bases between. CDR3 size: 16 residues. Germline-derived CDR1 and CDR2 are MNHEY and SMNVEV (reference sequence). The CDR3 nucleotides read TGTGCCAGCAGCCCCCGGTTCAGGGGGGGCTACAATGAGCAGTTCTTC. Translated, it gives CASSPRFRGGYNEQFF.

This clonotype occurred many times. The V gene is TRBV20-1, the J gene TRBJ2-1; 7 positions match TRBD2. The germline gives CDR1 DFQATT, CDR2 SNEGSKA (reference sequence). This CDR3 region has 16 residues. With 4 bases clipped from V and 0 bases from J, the junction kept 9 bases outside the gene matches. CDR3 in DNA: TGCAGTGCTACATTGAGGGCTAGCGGCTCCTACAATGAGCAGTTCTTC. Protein: CSATLRASGSYNEQFF.

This clonotype was counted at least ten times. V is TRBV5-1 and J is TRBJ2-3, with 10 bases fitting TRBD1. The CDR3 has 17 amino acids. Unmatched junction bases numbered 12, after V lost 4 bases and J lost 4 bases. The V gene's germline CDR1 is SGHRS and CDR2 YFSETQ. The CDR3 spells CASSPGDWTGGADTQYF. DNA for the CDR3: TGCGCCAGCAGCCCCGGAGACTGGACAGGGGGAGCAGATACGCAGTATTTT.

This clonotype appeared many times. The chain combines TRBV6-1 with TRBJ2-3; D possibly corresponds to TRBD2 (5 bases). Per germline, CDR1 MNHNS and CDR2 SASEGT. This CDR3 comprises 11 residues. The V end was cut by 6 bases, the J end by 8 bases, with 9 bases between. The CDR3 here is CASSQEVTQYF. Here the CDR3 DNA reads TGTGCCAGCAGCCAGGAGGTTACGCAGTATTTT.

This chain uses TRBV20-1 with TRBJ1-4; 8 bases line up with TRBD1. Germline CDR1 DFQATT, CDR2 SNEGSKA (reference sequence). The junction had 11 bases not matched to a gene; V was cut back by 0 bases and J by 8 bases. The CDR3 totals 16 residues. The CDR3 DNA reads as TGCAGTGCTAGAGATTCCCGGACAGGGCCGGGGGAAAAACTGTTTTTT. It encodes CSARDSRTGPGEKLFF.

This clonotype was seen more than once but under ten times. The chain couples TRBV29-1 to TRBJ2-3; D not certain. Germline lookup yields CDR1 SQVTM and CDR2 ANQGSEA. V was pared by 7 bases and J by 4 bases, with 9 bases between. The CDR3 runs to 11 residues. The CDR3 DNA is TGCAGCGCCAGGAGCTCAGATACGCAGTATTTT. Its protein is CSARSSDTQYF.

On this clonotype itself: Since a much larger clone is just one base distant, this may be a read error. The rearrangement joins TRBV28 to TRBJ1-1; D remains ambiguous. The CDR3 extends over 16 amino acids. CDR1 is MDHEN and CDR2 is SYDVKM in the germline V gene. V shed 6 bases and J shed 0 bases, with 17 bases lying between them. The CDR3 nucleotides are TGTGCCAGCAGCCCCCCTACAGCGCGCCTGAACACTGAAGCTTTCTTT. Its translation is CASSPPTARLNTEAFF.

There are many counts of this clonotype. The chain recombines TRBV7-9 with TRBJ2-1; 7 bases map to TRBD2. The V segment lost 5 bases and the J segment 0 bases; nucleotides outside the gene matches: 7. The CDR3 extends over 16 amino acids. Germline V gives CDR1 SEHNR, CDR2 FQNEAQ (reference sequence). The CDR3 DNA is TGTGCCAGCAGCCCTTGGGGGGGGAGCTCCTACAATGAGCAGTTCTTC. This translates into CASSPWGGSSYNEQFF.

Points on this clonotype: A junction end diverges from the germline sequence, so it may reflect a read error. The chain couples TRBV10-2 to TRBJ2-3, with D perhaps matching TRBD2 (6 bases). The CDR3 consists of 15 residues. Germline V gives CDR1 WSHSY, CDR2 SAAADI. CDR3 DNA: TGCGCCGGCAGTGAGCTAGGACTACTCACAGATACGCAGTATTTT. Its protein product is CAGSELGLLTDTQYF.

The table lists this clonotype with many counts. The CDR3 sequence: CASSESGEGGGDTQYF. The CDR3 DNA is TGTGCCAGCAGTGAGAGCGGGGAAGGCGGAGGGGATACGCAGTATTTT. The V gene is TRBV6-4, the J gene TRBJ2-3; 7 bases fit TRBD2. Losses at the gene ends were 3 bases for V and 6 bases for J; bases not matched to a gene: 12. The CDR3 covers 16 residues. Germline values: CDR1 MRHNA, CDR2 SNTAGT.

The chain links TRBV28 to TRBJ1-2; 9 bases match TRBD1. The V segment lost 10 bases and the J segment 9 bases; nucleotides outside the gene matches: 6. Looked up from germline, CDR1 is MDHEN and CDR2 is SYDVKM. The length of the CDR3 is 11 residues. The CDR3 region is CATDRGFSYTF. The CDR3 DNA sequence: TGTGCCACCGACAGGGGGTTTAGCTACACCTTC.

Many counts were recorded for this clonotype. J is TRBJ2-1 and V is TRBV6-1; 11 positions match TRBD2. V gave up 6 bases and J gave up 0 bases; unmatched junction bases: 10. Per germline, CDR1 MNHNS and CDR2 SASEGT. The CDR3 is 18 residues long. The CDR3 region is CASRGTSGPQSSYNEQFF. The CDR3 DNA reads TGTGCCAGCAGAGGGACTAGCGGTCCCCAGAGCTCCTACAATGAGCAGTTCTTC.

This clonotype appeared many times. V and J are TRBV28 and TRBJ2-2, with D hard to call. The ends were cut back, 2 bases at V and 6 bases at J, with 4 bases in the middle. Germline CDR1 and CDR2: MDHEN and SYDVKM. The CDR3 is 12 residues long. The CDR3 DNA reads as TGTGCCAGCAGTTTACTGTCCGGGGAGCTGTTTTTT. Translating it yields CASSLLSGELFF.

This clonotype has ten or more counts. The J gene is TRBJ2-1, the V gene TRBV5-1, with D possibly TRBD1 on 6 matching bases. CDR3 length: 14 residues. Trimming pared 0 bases from V and 6 bases from J, leaving 10 bases between. Germline V CDR1 and CDR2: SGHRS, YFSETQ. In DNA form, the CDR3 reads TGCGCCAGCAGCTTGGACCCAGGGGTCAATGAGCAGTTCTTC. Its translation is CASSLDPGVNEQFF.

This clonotype was observed a few times. This chain connects TRBV2 to TRBJ1-5; D gene unclear. Germline V gene data show CDR1 as SNHLY and CDR2 as FYNNEI. The ends were cut back, 2 bases at V and 7 bases at J, with 6 bases in the middle. The CDR3 is 12 residues long. The CDR3 DNA reads as TGTGCCAGCAGTGAAACCAAACAGCCCCAGCATTTT. This translates into CASSETKQPQHF.

This clonotype has at least ten counts. This chain connects TRBV20-1 to TRBJ2-7; D possibly corresponds to TRBD2 (5 bases). Trimming left V 5 bases short and J 4 bases short, with 9 bases between. Germline loops: CDR1 DFQATT, CDR2 SNEGSKA (reference sequence). This CDR3 is built from 11 residues. The CDR3 DNA sequence: TGCAGTGCTTGGACTCTATACGAGCAGTACTTC. It specifies CSAWTLYEQYF.

This clonotype was observed many times. This chain uses TRBV20-1 with TRBJ2-3; TRBD2 matches 10 bases. This CDR3 spans 14 amino acids. The germline CDR1 and CDR2 sequences are DFQATT and SNEGSKA (reference sequence). V shed 2 bases, J shed 1 base, and the junction held 0 bases outside the gene matches. CDR3 coding DNA: TGCAGTGCTAGACTAGCGGGAGGCACAGATACGCAGTATTTT. Its translation is CSARLAGGTDTQYF.

This clonotype came up many times. The chain couples TRBV2 to TRBJ2-1; a weak D match, TRBD1 (7 bases). The V end was cut by 3 bases, the J end by 5 bases, with 11 bases between. The CDR3 length is 14 residues. The germline gives CDR1 SNHLY, CDR2 FYNNEI. The CDR3 loop reads CASSDSGGHNEQFF. CDR3 nucleotides: TGTGCCAGCAGTGATTCAGGGGGGCACAATGAGCAGTTCTTC.

This clonotype was detected many times. The chain couples TRBV27 to TRBJ1-2; 8 bases agree with TRBD1. Trimming cost V 3 bases and J 3 bases; bases outside gene matches: 0. Per germline, CDR1 MNHEY and CDR2 SMNVEV (reference sequence). The CDR3 is 13 residues long. The CDR3 here is CASSLTGDYGYTF. DNA of the CDR3: TGTGCCAGCAGTTTGACAGGGGACTATGGCTACACCTTC.